This passage covers 5 T cell receptor beta chains from one sample sequenced in a study of blood T cell repertoires in COVID-19 (dated by TCRdb to 2020 to 2022). Libraries were built with the immunoSEQ multiplex PCR assay. What TCRdb holds here is the immuneACCESS table cut down to in-frame rearrangements. Part of the clones is not present; checked against another copy, under half of the missing clones reflect an unresolved V gene, and the others are unexplained. Here the sample has hundreds of thousands of clones; about four fifths occur a single time. Together, the top ten hold about 9% of the sample. The sample taken for sequencing was peripheral blood. All receptors come from a man older than 75 with acute or convalescent COVID-19.

This clone was counted a few times. The chain joins TRBV20-1 to TRBJ1-2, with 9 bases identical to TRBD1. The CDR3 sequence is 14 residues long. Germline-derived CDR1 and CDR2 are DFQATT and SNEGSKA (reference sequence). V trimming: 3 bases; J trimming: 6 bases; junction bases outside the gene matches: 8. DNA for the CDR3: TGCAGTGCTAGTGGCGGACAGGGGTATAATGGCTACACCTTC. Encoded protein: CSASGGQGYNGYTF.

The chain carries TRBV11-2 and TRBJ2-1; tentative D call: TRBD2 (6 bases). Trimming cost V 3 bases and J 13 bases, with 13 bases left between them. In germline, CDR1 is SGHAT, CDR2 FQNNGV. The CDR3 runs 12 residues. Written as DNA, the CDR3 is TGTGCCAGCAGCTTGGGGGGTCGCCTACAGTTCTTC. It is translated as CASSLGGRLQFF.

V is TRBV18 and J is TRBJ1-2, with 7 nucleotides matching TRBD1. Germline CDR1 reads KGHSH; CDR2 reads LQKENI. V gave up 1 base and J gave up 1 base; unmatched junction bases: 6. The CDR3 consists of 16 residues. The CDR3 loop is CASSPQGASHNYGYTF. In DNA, the CDR3 is TGTGCCAGCTCACCACAGGGGGCCTCACATAACTATGGCTACACCTTC.

This rearrangement joins TRBV2 to TRBJ1-1; TRBD1 might be the D (6 bases). The length of the CDR3 is 14 residues. CDR1 is SNHLY, CDR2 FYNNEI, per germline. Trimming removed 6 bases at V and 3 bases at J, with 14 bases between. The CDR3 region has the DNA TGTGCCAGCAGACGACAGGAGCTCTACACTGAAGCTTTCTTT. Its protein product is CASRRQELYTEAFF.

The chain recombines TRBV5-1 with TRBJ2-5; 9 nucleotides match TRBD1. Unmatched junction bases numbered 7, after V lost 8 bases and J lost 5 bases. The germline gives CDR1 SGHRS, CDR2 YFSETQ. The CDR3 extends over 13 amino acids. The CDR3 region is CASTTGGGETQYF. DNA for the CDR3: TGCGCCAGTACGACAGGGGGAGGGGAGACCCAGTACTTC.